This T cell receptor beta chain was captured in a study of T-cell reconstitution after alpha-beta-depleted transplantation in children. The germline CDR1 and CDR2 sequences are MNHEY and SVGEGT. The length of the CDR3 is 18 residues. V was cut by 0 bases and J by 5 bases, with 19 bases left in between. Overall study results and limits: T-cell numbers and diversity one year post-transplant derived largely from freshly generated T cells.

Unique molecular identifiers were incorporated into the prepared TCRbeta library. TCRdb re-analysed the PCR reads in MiXCR, keeping a single row per CDR3 protein. This table has about 110,000 distinct CDR3 sequences, 6.4% appearing once. With respect to this clonotype: The target antigen is unknown.

The genes are TRBV6-2 or TRBV6-3 and TRBJ2-2; weak D call: TRBD1 (6 bases). This specimen consisted of PBMCs, mostly from graft donor cells, obtained 360 days after TCRalphabeta/CD19-depleted stem cell transplant. The TCR was taken from a male patient between 2 and 10 years old who had a stem cell transplant for acute lymphoblastic leukemia, so the T cells may come from the graft donor. This CDR3 reads CASSYSREEGVVTGELFF. The CDR3, as DNA: TGTGCCAGCAGTTACTCGAGGGAAGAGGGGGTCGTTACCGGGGAGCTGTTTTTT.